These T cell receptor beta chains were read from a single sample in a study of cytomegalovirus exposure and HLA in healthy donors. Clones were read by immunoSEQ multiplex PCR, and TCRdb kept only the in-frame ones, dropping some. Listed are around 77,000 clones; roughly 15% falls within the top ten. Sequencing was performed on PBMCs. These receptors were collected from a man in his fifties in good health and CMV-seropositive. CDR3s include the opening cysteine and the closing phenylalanine or tryptophan. Each record gives: V gene, D gene, J gene, CDR3 DNA, CDR3 protein. A D gene is named only where the DNA matches it firmly.

>TRBV19|TRBD2|TRBJ2-5
TGTGCCAGTAGTATTGGGGGACTAGCCGGGAAAGAGACCCAGTACTTC
CASSIGGLAGKETQYF
>TRBV6-1|NA|TRBJ1-3
TGTGCCAGTGGGGACTTTGAAAGCACCATATATTTT
CASGDFESTIYF
>TRBV6-1|NA|TRBJ1-1
TGTGCCAGCAGCGTTACTCAGAACACTGAAGCTTTCTTT
CASSVTQNTEAFF
>TRBV5-4|NA|TRBJ2-1
TGTGCCAGCAGCTTAGGGGGTCTAGACAATGAGCAGTTCTTC
CASSLGGLDNEQFF
>TRBV30|TRBD1|TRBJ1-1
TGTGCCTGGAGGGGACAGGCTGAAGCTTTCTTT
CAWRGQAEAFF
>TRBV9|NA|TRBJ2-3
TGTGCCAGCAGCGTAGAGGCCCCGAGCGCCAGCACAGATACGCAGTATTTT
CASSVEAPSASTDTQYF
>TRBV6-4|TRBD2|TRBJ2-3
TGTGCCAGCAGTGACTCGCGGGGGGCAGATACGCAGTATTTT
CASSDSRGADTQYF
>TRBV5-1|TRBD1|TRBJ1-2
TGCGCCAGCAGCTTAGGGGGACAGGGGGACTATGGCTACACCTTC
CASSLGGQGDYGYTF
>TRBV28|NA|TRBJ1-2
TGTGCCAGCAGTTCCCCGGCAGGGGCGATTTATGGCTACACCTTC
CASSSPAGAIYGYTF
>TRBV4-1|TRBD1|TRBJ1-1
TGCGCCAGCACGGGACAGGGGGCGTACACTGAAGCTTTCTTT
CASTGQGAYTEAFF
>TRBV10-1|NA|TRBJ1-5
TGCGCCAGCAGTGACAGAACCCCCGGCAATCAGCCCCAGCATTTT
CASSDRTPGNQPQHF
>TRBV6-1|TRBD2|TRBJ2-3
TGTGCCAGCAGTGAATGGCGCAGGGAGGGAGATACGCAGTATTTT
CASSEWRREGDTQYF
>TRBV7-9|TRBD2|TRBJ2-5
TGTGCCAGCAGCCCCGGGGGGGGGACAGAGACCCAGTACTTC
CASSPGGGTETQYF
>TRBV10-3|TRBD1|TRBJ2-5
TGTGCCATCAGCGGACAGGGGATATGGGAGACCCAGTACTTC
CAISGQGIWETQYF
>TRBV4-1|NA|TRBJ2-1
TGCGCCAGCAGCCACCTTTTCAGGCCGGGACATAGTGTAAATGAGCAGTTCTTC
CASSHLFRPGHSVNEQFF
>TRBV6-5|NA|TRBJ2-6
TGTGCCAGCAGTTACGAGCTACCCTCTGGGGCCAACGTCCTGACTTTC
CASSYELPSGANVLTF
>TRBV7-2|NA|TRBJ2-6
TGTGCCAGCAGCTTAAGGAGCCGGGAGGCCAACGTCCTGACTTTC
CASSLRSREANVLTF
>TRBV4-2|TRBD1|TRBJ1-3
TGTGCCAGCAGCCAAAACTCGGACAGGATAAGAGCCTCTGGAAACACCATATATTTT
CASSQNSDRIRASGNTIYF
>TRBV30|NA|TRBJ2-3
TGTGCCTGGATTTCAGGGGATACGCAGTATTTT
CAWISGDTQYF
>TRBV6-1|NA|TRBJ1-5
TGTGCCAGCAGTGAAATCGGAAGGGCCAGGGATCAGCCCCAGCATTTT
CASSEIGRARDQPQHF
>TRBV19|NA|TRBJ1-1
TGTGCCAGTAGGGGCCAGGTCAACACTGAAGCTTTCTTT
CASRGQVNTEAFF
>TRBV5-1|TRBD1|TRBJ2-7
TGCGCCAGCAGCCTTAACCGGGACAGCCTCACCTACGAGCAGTACTTC
CASSLNRDSLTYEQYF
>TRBV7-3|TRBD2|TRBJ2-1
TGTGCCAGCAGCTTTGGGGGGGTAGACAATGAGCAGTTCTTC
CASSFGGVDNEQFF
>TRBV5-4|NA|TRBJ1-2
TGTGCCAGCAGCTTGGACAGCTACGGCTACACCTTC
CASSLDSYGYTF
>TRBV19|NA|TRBJ1-1
TGTGCCAGTAGTATAGCGGGGGACGGGGACACTGAAGCTTTCTTT
CASSIAGDGDTEAFF
>TRBV4-1|NA|TRBJ1-2
TGCGCCAGCAGCCAAGAGTCAAACTATGGCTACACCTTC
CASSQESNYGYTF
>TRBV10-2|TRBD1|TRBJ1-1
TGCGCCAGCAGGCAGGACAGGGGAGGAACTGAAGCTTTCTTT
CASRQDRGGTEAFF
>TRBV19|TRBD2|TRBJ2-3
TGTGTTCCCAGCAAGTTGGAGGGTCTAGCGGTTAGCACAGATACGCAGTATTTT
CVPSKLEGLAVSTDTQYF